This T cell receptor beta chain was captured in a study of early T cells in non-severe SARS-CoV-2 infection. Study background: The input, bulk RNA from unsorted whole blood, was sequenced, and chains were unpaired.

Findings and caveats of the study: Anti-spike CD8 responses were favored by VDJdb matching, which missed private and CD4 specificities.

Individual cDNA molecules were tagged with unique molecular identifiers, the study reported. TCRdb re-called the 5' RACE reads through MiXCR, storing one row per CDR3 protein. This table has approximately 69,000 distinct CDR3 sequences, approximately 12% appearing once. V dropped 3 bases and J dropped 3; count of bases not matched to a gene: 5. The CDR3 runs to 16 residues. From germline, CDR1 is ENHRY and CDR2 SYGVKD. Of note for this clonotype: Its antigen remains unknown.

The material sequenced was whole blood. The TCR originated in an adult who was a healthcare worker with PCR-confirmed SARS-CoV-2 infection or an uninfected control (not recorded which). V usage is TRBV10-3 and J usage is TRBJ2-7; 13 bases fit TRBD2. The CDR3 spells CAISDRTSGSLYEQYF. CDR3 DNA sequence: TGTGCCATCAGTGATAGGACTAGCGGGAGTCTCTACGAGCAGTACTTC.